This TCR beta chain came from a study of T cells after yellow fever vaccination. Study-level information: Low-cell-number fractions were prepared with SMART-Seq v4 Ultra Low Input. Study outcomes and limitations: Post-booster repertoires again held most primary-vaccination clones (roughly 95% CD4, 88% CD8). A secondary response was less intense yet reached its peak sooner, at day 5 versus 15. The CD4 compartment and the CD8 compartment contained a small share of clonotypes in common.

TCRdb redid the calling of the 5' RACE reads with MiXCR, one entry per CDR3 protein. The sample consists of about 240,000 distinct CDR3 sequences, 6.5% to 8.5% of them appearing once. With respect to this clonotype: The antigen remains undetermined.

Sequencing used CD4+ T cells sorted from PBMCs, obtained 15 days after the yellow fever booster vaccination. This TCR derives from a man between 25 and 39 years old who received the YFV17D yellow fever vaccine.

Written as DNA, the CDR3 is TGTGCCAGCAGCCTAGGACAGTCTTGGAACACCATATATTTT. It yields the protein CASSLGQSWNTIYF. The chain employs TRBV11-2 and TRBJ1-3; the D gene is possibly TRBD1 (6 bases). Germline lookup yields CDR1 SGHAT and CDR2 FQNNGV. The CDR3 has 14 amino acids. V was trimmed by 5 bases and J by 7 bases, leaving 15 bases between them.